Listed below are T cell receptor beta chains from one sample, sequenced in a study of blood T cell repertoires in COVID-19. Generated by immunoSEQ multiplex PCR, the TCRdb table keeps only in-frame clones and is missing some. This sample carries some 120,000 clones, approximately 80% of them seen once, and the ten largest clones take about 40%. Sequenced sample: peripheral blood. The source is a man in his forties or fifties with active or convalescent COVID-19. Each CDR3 is given with its conserved first and last residue. D genes are given only for firm matches. The size entry is marked missing in some rows and otherwise reads once, few, many or a size class.

TRBJ2-2	TRBV2	14	NA	NA	TGTGCCAGCCGAGCGGACCCCCATGGCGGGGAGCTGTTTTTT	CASRADPHGGELFF
TRBJ2-1	TRBV30	18	TRBD2	NA	TGTGCCTGGAGTCGAAGGAGCGGCGGGGGAGACTCCTACAATGAGCAGTTCTTC	CAWSRRSGGGDSYNEQFF
TRBJ1-4	TRBV11-2	15	TRBD1	NA	TGTGCCAGCAGCTTAGGAAGCACAGGGGGTGAAAAACTGTTTTTT	CASSLGSTGGEKLFF
TRBJ1-5	TRBV10-1	17	NA	NA	TGCGCCAGCAGTGAGTCCTTAGACAGGCACCACAATCAGCCCCAGCATTTT	CASSESLDRHHNQPQHF
TRBJ2-1	TRBV5-1	15	NA	NA	TGCGCCAGCAGCTTGCATGATAGCGGATACAATGAGCAGTTCTTC	CASSLHDSGYNEQFF
TRBJ1-2	TRBV9	15	NA	NA	TGTGCCAGCAGCGCTGGAGAGTACCATGCTAGTGGCTACACCTTC	CASSAGEYHASGYTF
TRBJ1-6	TRBV3-1/TRBV3-2	13	NA	many	TGTGCCAGCAGCCAAGATTATTGGACAGAGATCCACTTT	CASSQDYWTEIHF
TRBJ1-2	TRBV29-1	17	TRBD1	few	TGCAGCGTTGAAGGGGGAAACAGGGGCATTCAGGACTATGGCTACACCTTC	CSVEGGNRGIQDYGYTF
TRBJ1-6	TRBV6-1	15	NA	NA	TGTGCCAGCAGTGAAGCCCTCGGGAGTAATTCACCCCTCCACTTT	CASSEALGSNSPLHF
TRBJ2-2	TRBV24-1	13	NA	NA	TGTGCCACCAGTGACGGGGGATCCGGGGAGCTGTTTTTT	CATSDGGSGELFF
TRBJ2-7	TRBV4-1	14	TRBD1	once	TGCGCCAGCAGCCAAGATGGGACAGGGGACGAGCAGTACTTC	CASSQDGTGDEQYF
TRBJ1-2	TRBV5-1	14	NA	NA	TGCGCCAGCAGCTCATCCGGGACAAGCTATGGCTACACCTTC	CASSSSGTSYGYTF
TRBJ1-1	TRBV5-6	11	NA	NA	TGTGCCAGCAGCAACACCTTGGCAGCTTTCTTT	CASSNTLAAFF
TRBJ1-6	TRBV15	17	NA	NA	TGTGCCACCAGCAGAGTATCTGGGAGCTCCTATAATTCACCCCTCCACTTT	CATSRVSGSSYNSPLHF
TRBJ1-2	TRBV6-5	14	NA	NA	TGTGCCAGCAGTTACCGCGGACAGAGCTATGGCTACACCTTC	CASSYRGQSYGYTF
TRBJ2-7	TRBV7-7	14	NA	NA	TGTGCCAGCAGCCCCGGGGTAGCGCCCTACGAGCAGTACTTC	CASSPGVAPYEQYF
TRBJ1-3	TRBV5-8	15	NA	NA	TGTGCCAGCAGCATGGAGCACAGCTCTGGAAACACCATATATTTT	CASSMEHSSGNTIYF
TRBJ2-1	TRBV12-3/TRBV12-4	12	NA	NA	TGTGCCAGCAGTTTAAAAGACTGGAGGGTGTTCTTC	CASSLKDWRVFF
TRBJ2-1	TRBV19	15	TRBD2	NA	TGTGCCAGTACCTTGCTAGCGGGGGGGACTTATGAGCAGTTCTTC	CASTLLAGGTYEQFF
TRBJ2-6	TRBV5-6	18	TRBD1	few	TGTGCCAGCAGCTTGGTAGGACAGGGGGCGCAAGGGGCCAACGTCCTGACTTTC	CASSLVGQGAQGANVLTF
TRBJ2-7	TRBV6-2/TRBV6-3	14	TRBD1	NA	TGTGCCAGCAGTTGGTGGACAGGCAACTACGAGCAGTACTTC	CASSWWTGNYEQYF
TRBJ1-2	TRBV9	14	TRBD1	NA	TGTGCCAGCAGCGTGGACAGGGGGCTTTATGGCTACACCTTC	CASSVDRGLYGYTF
TRBJ2-7	TRBV5-4	15	TRBD1	NA	TGTGCCAGCAGCTTGGAGGGACAGGGATCCTACGAGCAGTACTTC	CASSLEGQGSYEQYF
TRBJ1-5	TRBV12-5	23	TRBD1	NA	TGTGCTAGTGGACATACTTCAGGGGGCGGAGGGCCGGGGTTCGGATATAGCAATCAGCCCCAGCATTTT	CASGHTSGGGGPGFGYSNQPQHF
TRBJ2-1	TRBV5-1	15	NA	NA	TGCGCCAGCAGCTCACTCGGGACTTCCTACAATGAGCAGTTCTTC	CASSSLGTSYNEQFF
TRBJ1-2	TRBV6-5	16	TRBD1	NA	TGTGCCAGCAGTTACGGACAGGGAGGGGTCTTTGGTGGCTACACCTTC	CASSYGQGGVFGGYTF
TRBJ1-2	TRBV30	12	NA	NA	TGTGCCTGCCATCTGACGGGCTATGGCTACACCTTC	CACHLTGYGYTF
TRBJ1-1	TRBV5-1	15	TRBD1	NA	TGCGCCAGCAGCCCCTGGGGACAGGGGGACACTGAAGCTTTCTTT	CASSPWGQGDTEAFF
TRBJ1-5	TRBV15	13	NA	NA	TGTGCCACCAGCAGAAACATCAATCAGCCCCAGCATTTT	CATSRNINQPQHF
TRBJ2-4	TRBV10-3	12	NA	few	TGTGCCATCAGTGAGGGAGGGAACATTCCCACCTTC	CAISEGGNIPTF
TRBJ2-7	TRBV27	16	NA	few	TGTGCCAGCAGTTTGGTTCCCCCCCCGAGCTCCTACGAGCAGTACTTC	CASSLVPPPSSYEQYF
TRBJ2-2	TRBV5-1	16	NA	once	TGCGCCAGCAGCTTAAACGGGGTCGGAAACACCGGGGAGCTGTTTTTT	CASSLNGVGNTGELFF
TRBJ2-3	TRBV30	15	NA	NA	TGTGCCTGGAGTCACCCGAAGCAGGGGACAGATACGCAGTATTTT	CAWSHPKQGTDTQYF
TRBJ2-1	TRBV9	16	TRBD2	NA	TGTGCCAGCAGCCCCACTAGCGCACGCTCCTACAATGAGCAGTTCTTC	CASSPTSARSYNEQFF
TRBJ1-4	TRBV7-6	13	NA	NA	TGTGCCAGCAGCTTAAAGGGGAAGGAAAAACTGTTTTTT	CASSLKGKEKLFF